This T cell receptor (beta chain) stems from a study of Graves' ophthalmopathy and Graves' hyperthyroidism. Study overall: Stable hyperthyroidism meant no ophthalmopathy within 18 months of follow-up. Study findings and constraints: Researchers report that a 13-signature model separated ophthalmopathy from stable hyperthyroidism, posting less than 90% sensitivity and less than 82% specificity. Most expanded clonotypes in thyroid above 0.001 frequency also showed up in blood.

At least ten counts were recorded for this clonotype. Its specificity is not known. Clinicians diagnosed using symptoms, serum thyroxine, TRAb, thyroid ultrasound and orbital computed tomography. V was cut by 4 bases and J by 4 bases, with 9 bases left in between. The germline V gene encodes CDR1 KGHDR and CDR2 SFDVKD. This CDR3 is 14 amino acids long. For repertoire sequencing, the TCR beta CDR3 regions were amplified from RNA transcripts. The first round was an RT-PCR with HTBI primers, and the second round was a multiplex PCR. TCRdb recomputed calls from the multiplex PCR reads with MiXCR, one row per CDR3 protein. The table has 450,000 to 600,000 distinct CDR3 sequences, roughly 39% seen once; the top ten hold 3.5% to 5%.

This sequence joins TRBV24-1 and TRBJ2-2; TRBD1 might be the D (6 bases). This receptor was obtained from an adult man with Graves' hyperthyroidism. The sequenced sample consisted of peripheral blood or thyroid tissue (not recorded which). This CDR3 is CATSEIRGTGELFF. CDR3 nucleotide sequence: TGTGCCACCAGTGAAATCAGGGGCACCGGGGAGCTGTTTTTT.